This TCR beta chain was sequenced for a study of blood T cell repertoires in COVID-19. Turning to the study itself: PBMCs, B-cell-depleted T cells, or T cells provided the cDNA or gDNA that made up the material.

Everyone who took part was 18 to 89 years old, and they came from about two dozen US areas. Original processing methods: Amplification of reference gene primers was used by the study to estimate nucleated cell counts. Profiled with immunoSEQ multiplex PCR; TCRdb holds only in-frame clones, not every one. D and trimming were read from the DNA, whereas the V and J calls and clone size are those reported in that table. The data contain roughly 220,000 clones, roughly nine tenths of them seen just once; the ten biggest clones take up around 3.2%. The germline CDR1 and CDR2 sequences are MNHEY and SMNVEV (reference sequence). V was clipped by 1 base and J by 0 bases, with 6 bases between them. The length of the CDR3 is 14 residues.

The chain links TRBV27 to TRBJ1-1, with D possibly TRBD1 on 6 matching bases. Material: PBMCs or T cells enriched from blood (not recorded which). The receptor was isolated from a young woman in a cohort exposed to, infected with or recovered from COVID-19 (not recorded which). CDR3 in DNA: TGTGCCAGCAGTTTATACAGGGTGAACACTGAAGCTTTCTTT. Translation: CASSLYRVNTEAFF.